A selection of T cell receptor beta chains follows, all from one sample in a study of T cells expressing NK-cell markers. Reanalyzing the 5' RACE reads, TCRdb keeps one entry per CDR3 protein, without DNA. The sample is made up of about 460,000 distinct CDR3 sequences, and the top ten hold approximately 1.5% of it. Sequenced input: blood T cells: a sorted CD56 or NKG2C T cell subset, CD4+ or CD8+ T cells, or bulk PBMC T cells (not recorded which). The receptors stem from a woman aged 45-65 years in good health. Both conserved end residues are part of each CDR3.

j_call v_call cdr3_aa
TRBJ1-4 TRBV6-1 CASLVGPFRGEKLFF
TRBJ1-1 TRBV19 CASSIIGRSQNTEAFF
TRBJ1-2 TRBV10-3 CAISENGIWGYTF
TRBJ2-1 TRBV20-1 CSARDGAIVSAEQFF
TRBJ2-1 TRBV29-1 CSVEKAVGSYNEQFF
TRBJ2-1 TRBV10-3 CAISESSGRPSYNEQFF
TRBJ1-5 TRBV5-5 CASSLEWSGGPIQPQHF
TRBJ2-3 TRBV4-1 CASSQERGSGSSDTQYF
TRBJ2-2 TRBV10-3 CAITGLAEGTGELFF
TRBJ1-3 TRBV14 CASSQALGNTIYF
TRBJ2-3 TRBV4-1 CASSQVGGVEYF
TRBJ2-1 TRBV7-2 CASSLGLAGGPDNEQFF
TRBJ2-2 TRBV7-9 CASSPQGHANTGELFF
TRBJ2-1 TRBV12-3/TRBV12-4 CASSQTSLQFF
TRBJ1-1 TRBV5-1 CASSREGVTEAFF
TRBJ2-1 TRBV5-8 CASSPATGLSSYNEQFF
TRBJ2-4 TRBV3-1 CASSKGGVSIQYF
TRBJ2-5 TRBV2 CASSVQGAGETQYF
TRBJ1-1 TRBV7-9 CASSLPPGQLMNTEAFF
TRBJ2-3 TRBV5-1 CASSSPPGQGAITDTQYF
TRBJ2-3 TRBV5-1 CASSFTSGRTADTQYF
TRBJ2-1 TRBV14 CASSQELMEREQFF
TRBJ1-4 TRBV29-1 CSGQGTTNEKLFF
TRBJ1-2 TRBV27 CASSSGQGLYGYTF
TRBJ1-6 TRBV20-1 CSASGQLKAYSPLHF
TRBJ2-4 TRBV13 CASSSGQVGGNIQYF
TRBJ2-7 TRBV19 CASSDPLGAYEQYF
TRBJ2-1 TRBV12-3/TRBV12-4 CASKRELNEQFF
TRBJ2-2 TRBV9 CASSVGIGAGLTGELFF
TRBJ1-5 TRBV4-1 CASSQSWIRGLKPQHF
TRBJ2-1 TRBV24-1 CATSDVASEYNEQFF
TRBJ2-2 TRBV29-1 CSVAPRLNTGELFF
TRBJ1-1 TRBV6-6 CASSYPFGRPENTEAFF
TRBJ1-4 TRBV12-3/TRBV12-4 CASSFGRGATNEKLFF
TRBJ2-6 TRBV4-1 CASSHMGGANVLTF
TRBJ2-3 TRBV6-1 CASRVGESTDTQYF
TRBJ2-1 TRBV20-1 CSADIAVLNEQFF
TRBJ1-4 TRBV6-2/TRBV6-3 CASSTEWTGLTNEKLFF
TRBJ2-5 TRBV12-3/TRBV12-4 CASSSRLAGGHKTQYF
TRBJ2-1 TRBV11-3 CASSLDRQSYNEQFF
TRBJ2-1 TRBV6-5 CASSYWTSGNYEQFF
TRBJ1-6 TRBV6-5 CASSSSGGAYNSPLHF
TRBJ2-3 TRBV6-7 CASSYPDGGNTDTQYF
TRBJ1-2 TRBV20-1 CSARTRGGDYGYTF
TRBJ2-7 TRBV18 CASSGKSRGEQYF
TRBJ2-7 TRBV12-3/TRBV12-4 CASNDRGTSEQYF
TRBJ2-1 TRBV27 CASSLKELGSYNEQFF
TRBJ1-1 TRBV20-1 CSARDDRGWILNTEAFF
TRBJ2-1 TRBV30 CAWSVPGVNEQFF
TRBJ2-3 TRBV20-1 CSADQGAVTDTQYF
TRBJ2-1 TRBV20-1 CSARVYRINNNEQFF
TRBJ1-5 TRBV7-2 CASSSKGDQPQHF
TRBJ1-1 TRBV6-1 CASTTYTEAFF
TRBJ2-7 TRBV10-2 CASSPSPGQGMNEQYF